These 22 T cell receptor beta chains share one sample of origin, sequenced in a study of T cell clones after liver transplantation. The protocol was immunoSEQ multiplex PCR, while the TCRdb copy is restricted to in-frame clones and leaves out a portion. The sample lists 65,000 to 70,000 clones, nearly 95% occurring once. The sequences come from CD4+ T cells from blood, collected roughly 25 months after liver transplant. Receptor source: a human patient who received a liver transplant. Some T cells may trace back to the graft donor.

The J gene is TRBJ2-7, the V gene TRBV18; either TRBD1 or TRBD2 may fit D (5 bases each). This CDR3 spans 13 amino acids. V dropped 3 bases and J dropped 2 bases, with 8 bases sitting between them. Germline CDR1 and CDR2: KGHSH and LQKENI. The DNA of the CDR3 is TGTGCCAGCTCACCTGGGGACCCCTACGAGCAGTACTTC. It translates to CASSPGDPYEQYF.

This chain connects TRBV4-2 to TRBJ2-3; 13 nucleotides agree with TRBD2. From germline, CDR1 is LGHNA and CDR2 YNFKEQ. This CDR3 contains 18 residues. The junction had 7 bases not matched to a gene; V was cut back by 4 bases and J by 0 bases. The CDR3, as DNA: TGTGCCAGCAGCCTAGGGACTAGCGGGGCCCTAAGCACAGATACGCAGTATTTT. Amino acid sequence: CASSLGTSGALSTDTQYF.

V and J are TRBV4-3 and TRBJ2-1; TRBD2 matches 10 bases. The J segment lost 8 bases and the V segment lost 0 bases, leaving 4 bases of the junction unmatched. Germline CDR1 and CDR2: LGHNA and YSLEER. The CDR3 spans 15 residues. As DNA, the CDR3 is TGCGCCAGCAGCCAAGATGGTCTAGCGGGAGATGAGCAGTTCTTC. Amino acids: CASSQDGLAGDEQFF.

The rearrangement uses TRBV28 and TRBJ1-5; weak D call: TRBD1 (5 bases). Germline lookup yields CDR1 MDHEN and CDR2 SYDVKM. The CDR3 runs 15 residues. With 6 bases removed from V and 2 bases from J, the gap between germline ends came to 14 bases. The CDR3: CASRPGGGGNQPQHF. CDR3 nucleotides: TGTGCCAGCAGACCGGGGGGAGGAGGCAATCAGCCCCAGCATTTT.

The chain joins TRBV19 to TRBJ2-5; unclear D gene. This CDR3 is 11 amino acids long. V shed 3 bases and J shed 5 bases, with 4 bases lying between them. The germline CDR1 and CDR2 sequences are LNHDA and SQIVND (reference sequence). The CDR3 region is CASSISETQYF. CDR3 DNA sequence: TGTGCCAGTAGTATCTCGGAGACCCAGTACTTC.

For this clone: This sample includes further DNA sequences coding for the same CDR3. The chain is built from TRBV9 and TRBJ1-3; the D is unclear. V was clipped by 1 base and J by 0 bases, with 5 bases between them. This CDR3 contains 14 residues. The germline CDR1 and CDR2 sequences are SGDLS and YYNGEE. DNA of the CDR3: TGTGCCAGCAGCGTATCTAGCTCTGGAAACACCATATATTTT. It specifies CASSVSSSGNTIYF.

This sequence joins TRBV5-1 and TRBJ2-7; D ambiguous. CDR3 size: 14 residues. Germline-derived CDR1 and CDR2 are SGHRS and YFSETQ. Deletions cut 1 base from V and 1 base from J, with 9 bases between. CDR3 nucleotide sequence: TGCGCCAGCAGCTTGTCCCCAGGTTCCTACGAGCAGTACTTC. It is translated as CASSLSPGSYEQYF.

V usage is TRBV18 and J usage is TRBJ2-3, with unresolved D. CDR1 and CDR2 (germline): KGHSH, LQKENI. The length of the CDR3 is 11 residues. Trimming pared 2 bases from V and 5 bases from J, leaving 2 bases between. The CDR3 DNA is TGTGCCAGCTCACCAATAGATACGCAGTATTTT. It translates to CASSPIDTQYF.

The chain employs TRBV5-1 and TRBJ1-4; 7 positions agree with TRBD1. The CDR3 is 14 residues long. Germline-derived CDR1 and CDR2 are SGHRS and YFSETQ. Losses at the gene ends were 0 bases for V and 8 bases for J; bases not matched to a gene: 4. In DNA form, the CDR3 reads TGCGCCAGCAGCTTGGCAGGGGGGGAGGAAAAACTGTTTTTT. Encoded protein: CASSLAGGEEKLFF.

The J gene is TRBJ1-2, the V gene TRBV30, with D unresolved. The V end was cut by 0 bases, the J end by 4 bases, with 9 bases between. The germline gives CDR1 GTSNPN, CDR2 SVGIG (reference sequence). The CDR3 runs to 13 residues. Here the CDR3 reads CAWSVSEGYGYTF. CDR3 sequence (DNA): TGTGCCTGGAGTGTATCGGAGGGCTATGGCTACACCTTC.

The V gene is TRBV11-3, the J gene TRBJ1-2; D unclear. The V end was cut by 1 base, the J end by 6 bases, with 15 bases between. Germline loops: CDR1 SGHNT, CDR2 YENEEA. This CDR3 is built from 15 residues. CDR3 in amino acids: CASSLGVGYGHGYTF. The CDR3 coding sequence is TGTGCCAGCAGCTTAGGTGTAGGGTACGGGCATGGCTACACCTTC.

The rearrangement joins TRBV30 to TRBJ2-5, with TRBD2 identical over 11 bases. This CDR3 spans 18 amino acids. CDR1 GTSNPN and CDR2 SVGIG come from the germline V gene (reference sequence). Losses at the gene ends were 2 bases for V and 4 bases for J; bases not matched to a gene: 15. The CDR3 protein is CAWSPRLAGGSRVETQYF. Written as DNA, the CDR3 is TGTGCCTGGAGTCCGAGGCTAGCGGGAGGTTCCAGGGTAGAGACCCAGTACTTC.

The chain employs TRBV21-1 and TRBJ2-3. TRBV21-1 is flagged as a pseudogene. The CDR3 has 11 amino acids. CDR3 nucleotide sequence: TGTGCCAGCAAGGGAAAACAAGCGCAGTATTTT. This translates into CASKGKQAQYF.

This chain connects TRBV2 to TRBJ2-4; perhaps D is TRBD1 or TRBD2 (5 bases each). Trimming left V 2 bases short and J 0 bases short, with 8 bases between. Germline values: CDR1 SNHLY, CDR2 FYNNEI. The CDR3 runs 15 residues. The CDR3 loop reads CASSERDGAKNIQYF. Written as DNA, the CDR3 is TGTGCCAGCAGTGAACGGGACGGAGCCAAAAACATTCAGTACTTC.

The chain employs TRBV6-6 and TRBJ1-5; the match to TRBD1 covers 7 bases. This CDR3 has 14 amino acids. Germline V CDR1 and CDR2: MNHNY, SVGAGI (reference sequence). V was clipped by 6 bases and J by 5 bases; unmatched bases: 7. CDR3 bases: TGTGCCAGCAGCACCGGACAGGAGGATCAGCCCCAGCATTTT. As protein: CASSTGQEDQPQHF.

The V gene is TRBV27, the J gene TRBJ1-5; perhaps TRBD1 as D (6 bases). The CDR3 loop spans 14 amino acids. Trimming pared 5 bases from V and 4 bases from J, leaving 12 bases between. CDR1 MNHEY and CDR2 SMNVEV come from the germline V gene (reference sequence). The CDR3 loop reads CASSLQGTNQPQHF. In DNA, the CDR3 is TGTGCCAGCAGTCTACAGGGCACAAATCAGCCCCAGCATTTT.

V gene TRBV19 combines with J gene TRBJ1-1; tentative D call: TRBD1 (5 bases). There are 15 residues in the CDR3. V gave up 3 bases and J gave up 1 base, with 12 bases separating them. Germline assignment: CDR1 LNHDA and CDR2 SQIVND (reference sequence). Written as DNA, the CDR3 is TGTGCCAGTAGTATGTTCAGGGCGGGGAACACTGAAGCTTTCTTT. This gives the protein CASSMFRAGNTEAFF.

This chain uses TRBV27 with TRBJ2-7; 7 nucleotides line up with TRBD2. The CDR3 consists of 15 residues. Germline loops: CDR1 MNHEY, CDR2 SMNVEV (reference sequence). Trimming took 6 bases from V and 2 from J; bases not matched to a gene: 10. The CDR3 DNA reads as TGTGCCAGCAGCTCTACTAGCGAGACGACCTACGAGCAGTACTTC. Translated, it gives CASSSTSETTYEQYF.

V is TRBV19 and J is TRBJ1-3; 8 bases are a match to TRBD1. Germline-derived CDR1 and CDR2 are LNHDA and SQIVND (reference sequence). The V gene end was trimmed by 8 bases and the J gene end by 7 bases; junction bases not matched to a gene: 7. There are 13 residues in the CDR3. The CDR3 bases are TGTGCCAGTTCTCCGCAGGGGGCGAACACCATATATTTT. It encodes CASSPQGANTIYF.

This clone has a single count. CDR3 sequence: CASRLVSDTQYF. In DNA, the CDR3 is TGCGCCAGCAGGCTAGTCTCAGATACGCAGTATTTT. J is TRBJ2-3 and V is TRBV10-2; D is ambiguous. V was clipped by 6 bases and J by 4 bases, with 8 bases between them. The length of the CDR3 is 12 residues. Germline loops: CDR1 WSHSY, CDR2 SAAADI.

The CDR3 DNA follows: TGTGCCAGTAGTTTGGACAGGGGCCCCACTGAAGCTTTCTTT. As protein: CASSLDRGPTEAFF. The chain joins TRBV19 to TRBJ1-1; 9 bases match TRBD1. J gave up 4 bases and V 5 bases, and 5 bases lay outside the gene matches. The CDR3 contains 14 residues. Germline CDR1 and CDR2: LNHDA and SQIVND (reference sequence).

The chain links TRBV7-2 to TRBJ2-7, with TRBD1 matching over 8 bases. Trimming cost V 2 bases and J 6 bases; bases outside gene matches: 3. Germline CDR1 is SGHTA and CDR2 is FQGNSA. The CDR3 runs to 13 residues. Here the CDR3 reads CASSLSGTGEQYF. The CDR3, as DNA: TGTGCCAGCAGCTTATCCGGGACAGGCGAGCAGTACTTC.